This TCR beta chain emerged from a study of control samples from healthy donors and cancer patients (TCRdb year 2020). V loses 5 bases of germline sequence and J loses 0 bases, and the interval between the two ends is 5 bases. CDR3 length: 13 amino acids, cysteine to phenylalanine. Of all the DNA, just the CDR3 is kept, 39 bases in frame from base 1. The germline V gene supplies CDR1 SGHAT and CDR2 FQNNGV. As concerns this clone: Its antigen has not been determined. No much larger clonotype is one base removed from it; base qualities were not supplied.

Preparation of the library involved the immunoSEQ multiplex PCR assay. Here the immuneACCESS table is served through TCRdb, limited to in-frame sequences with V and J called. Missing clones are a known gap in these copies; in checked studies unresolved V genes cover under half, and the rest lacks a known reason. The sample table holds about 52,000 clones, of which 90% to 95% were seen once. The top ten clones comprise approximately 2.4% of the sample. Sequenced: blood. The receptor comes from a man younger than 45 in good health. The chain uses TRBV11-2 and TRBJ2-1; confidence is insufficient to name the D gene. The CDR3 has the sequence CASSPGSYNEQFF. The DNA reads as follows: TGTGCCAGCAGCCCCGGCTCCTACAATGAGCAGTTCTTC.